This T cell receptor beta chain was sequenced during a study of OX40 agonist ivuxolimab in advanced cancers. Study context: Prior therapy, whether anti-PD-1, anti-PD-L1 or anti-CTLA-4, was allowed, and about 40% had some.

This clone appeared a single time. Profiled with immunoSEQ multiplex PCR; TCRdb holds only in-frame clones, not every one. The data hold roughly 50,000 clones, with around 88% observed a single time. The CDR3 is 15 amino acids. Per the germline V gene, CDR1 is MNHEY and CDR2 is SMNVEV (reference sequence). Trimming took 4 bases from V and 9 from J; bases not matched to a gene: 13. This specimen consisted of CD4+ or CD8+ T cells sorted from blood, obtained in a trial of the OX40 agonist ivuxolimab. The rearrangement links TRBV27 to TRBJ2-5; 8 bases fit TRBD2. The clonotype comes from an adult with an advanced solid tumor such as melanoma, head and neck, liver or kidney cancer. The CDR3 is CASSYRGGPQSAQYF. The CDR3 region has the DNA TGTGCCAGCAGTTACCGGGGGGGTCCTCAATCGGCCCAGTACTTC.